This TCR beta chain was obtained from a study of blood T cell repertoires in COVID-19 (dated by TCRdb to 2020 to 2021). In the study overall: The collaborator samples originated in the United States, Italy and Spain and spanned the acute and convalescent phases of COVID-19. A de-identified subject ID, COVID-19 status, age in years and sex were almost always included in the sample metadata. Subjects who had been exposed to COVID-19, were actively infected with it, or had recovered from it provided the deeply sampled blood TCRbeta repertoires that made up the dataset. A freely available public database, intended as a resource for researchers studying the immune response to SARS-CoV-2, is where the repertoires were released. The prospective study material was composed of cDNA or gDNA derived from T cells, B-cell-depleted T cells, or PBMCs. Where available, HLA class I and class II types were obtained from metadata supplied by the sample provider rather than from assay-based typing. The samples were drawn from the first 160 participants of the ongoing ImmuneRACE study and from more than 1,000 subjects provided by 6 global collaborators. Points the paper makes about the study in general: Clinical and demographic metadata were provided uncurated, with the amount varying by source and participant.

Relative to germline, V is missing 4 bases and J is missing 6 bases, with 6 bases of the junction outside any gene match. CDR1 and CDR2 are drawn from the germline V gene: SGHNT, YENEEA. Inclusive of the bounding cysteine and phenylalanine, the CDR3 is 15 residues long. Left in the record is the CDR3 DNA by itself, 45 bases read in frame from the first base. For this clone: It has no known antigen specificity. Within one base of it there is no much larger clone, and no base qualities were kept.

In Seattle, one collaborating source enrolled patients while the infection was active and tracked those patients longitudinally over the course of disease. Collaborating institutions collected whole blood in K2EDTA tubes following their own protocols. Collaborator samples were shipped for TCRbeta analysis as frozen whole blood, isolated PBMCs, or DNA extracted from either sample type. TCRbeta CDR3 regions were amplified from genomic DNA by means of the immunoSEQ Assay, a bias-controlled multiplex PCR. On the study's bioinformatics: The number of nucleated cells in each sample was estimated from the amplification of reference gene primers within the assay. Sequence reads were collapsed and filtered to measure the absolute abundance of every unique TCRbeta CDR3 rearrangement. For each sample, productive Simpson clonality was calculated as the square root of Simpson's diversity index over productive rearrangements. TCRdb re-hosts the immuneACCESS table, in-frame sequences only. Its copies lack some clones; in the studies checked, an unresolved V gene accounts for under half of them, and the cause for the rest is not known. The V and J calls and clone size come from that table; D and trimming were worked out from the DNA. Recorded for this sample are 310,000 or so clones; about 90% of them occurred a single time. Jointly, the top ten make up around 11% of the sample.

This clonotype was obtained from a woman aged 25 to 39 with COVID-19, enrolled during active disease. The sequenced sample was peripheral blood. In this chain, TRBV11-3 is recombined with TRBJ2-1; TRBD2 lines up with 10 middle nucleotides. The encoded CDR3 is CASSSLAGDSNEQFF. The DNA is TGTGCCAGCAGCTCTCTAGCGGGAGACTCCAATGAGCAGTTCTTC.